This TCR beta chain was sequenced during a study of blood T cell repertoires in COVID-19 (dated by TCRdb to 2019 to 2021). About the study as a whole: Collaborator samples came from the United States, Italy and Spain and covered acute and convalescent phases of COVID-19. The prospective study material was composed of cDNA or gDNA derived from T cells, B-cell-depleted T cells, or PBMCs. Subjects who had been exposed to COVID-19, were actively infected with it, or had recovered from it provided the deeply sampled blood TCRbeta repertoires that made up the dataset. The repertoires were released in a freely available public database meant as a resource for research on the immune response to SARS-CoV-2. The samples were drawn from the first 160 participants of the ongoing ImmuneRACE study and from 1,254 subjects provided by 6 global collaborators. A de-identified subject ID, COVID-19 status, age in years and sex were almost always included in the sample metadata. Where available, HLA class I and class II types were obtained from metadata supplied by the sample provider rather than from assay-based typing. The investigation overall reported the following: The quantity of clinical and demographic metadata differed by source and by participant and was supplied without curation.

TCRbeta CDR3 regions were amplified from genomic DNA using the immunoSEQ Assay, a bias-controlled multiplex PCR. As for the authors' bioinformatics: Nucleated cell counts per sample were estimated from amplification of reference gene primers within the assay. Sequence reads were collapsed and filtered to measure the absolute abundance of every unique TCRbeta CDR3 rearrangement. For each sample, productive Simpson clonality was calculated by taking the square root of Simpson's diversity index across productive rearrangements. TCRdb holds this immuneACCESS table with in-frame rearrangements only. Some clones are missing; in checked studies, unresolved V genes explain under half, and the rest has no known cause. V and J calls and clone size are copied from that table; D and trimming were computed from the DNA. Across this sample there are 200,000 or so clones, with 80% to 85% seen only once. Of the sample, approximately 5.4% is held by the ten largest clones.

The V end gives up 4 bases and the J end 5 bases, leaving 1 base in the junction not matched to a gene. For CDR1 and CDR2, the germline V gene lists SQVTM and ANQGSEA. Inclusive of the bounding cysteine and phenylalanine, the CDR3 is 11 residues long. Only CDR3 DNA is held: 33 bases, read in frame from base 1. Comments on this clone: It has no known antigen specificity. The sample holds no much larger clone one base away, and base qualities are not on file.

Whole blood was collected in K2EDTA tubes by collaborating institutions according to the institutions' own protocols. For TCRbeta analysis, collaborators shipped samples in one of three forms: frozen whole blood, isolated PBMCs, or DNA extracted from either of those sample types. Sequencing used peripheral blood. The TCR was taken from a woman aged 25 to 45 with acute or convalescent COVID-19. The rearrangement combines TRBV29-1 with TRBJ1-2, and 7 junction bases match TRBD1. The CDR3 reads CSVGGQYGYTF. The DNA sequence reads TGCAGCGTTGGGGGACAGTATGGCTACACCTTC.